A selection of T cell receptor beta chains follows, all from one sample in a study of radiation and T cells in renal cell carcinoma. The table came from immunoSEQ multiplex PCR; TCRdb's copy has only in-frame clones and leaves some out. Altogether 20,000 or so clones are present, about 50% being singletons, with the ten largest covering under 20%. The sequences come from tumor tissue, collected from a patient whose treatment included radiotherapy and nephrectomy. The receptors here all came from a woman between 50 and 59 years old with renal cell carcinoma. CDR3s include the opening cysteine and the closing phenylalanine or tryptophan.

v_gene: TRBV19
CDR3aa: CASSRQGGGGRPEAFF

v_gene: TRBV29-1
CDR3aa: CSVQTGEYGYTF

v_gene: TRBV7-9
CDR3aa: CASSPQRGGLKNEQFF

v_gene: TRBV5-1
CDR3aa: CASSIRQGAVDTEAFF

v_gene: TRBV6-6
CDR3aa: CASSYRGSDLYGYTF

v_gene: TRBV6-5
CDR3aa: CASSKTGGLTEAFF

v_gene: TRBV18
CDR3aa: CASSWEQETYEQYF

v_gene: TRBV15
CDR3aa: CATSTLRGDGGGYTF

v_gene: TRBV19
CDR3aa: CASSNQGVADEKLFF

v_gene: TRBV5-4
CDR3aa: CASSLADAGNYGYTF

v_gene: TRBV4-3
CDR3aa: CASSQGLSLYNEQFF

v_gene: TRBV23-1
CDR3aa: CASSQSNRSNYGYTF

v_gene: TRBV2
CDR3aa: CASTLSGVQPQHF

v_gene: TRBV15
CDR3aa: CATSSRGSEAFF

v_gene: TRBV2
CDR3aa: CASIPSRSDGYTF

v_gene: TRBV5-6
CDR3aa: CASSSQRGARDTEAFF

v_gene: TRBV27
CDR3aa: CASSYRGPYEQYF

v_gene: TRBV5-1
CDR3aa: CASSLGHRDPNTGELFF

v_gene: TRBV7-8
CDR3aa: CASSPHFGSYEQYF

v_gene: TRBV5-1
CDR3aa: CASSSTQGAANEKLFF

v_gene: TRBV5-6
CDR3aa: CASSLTGAEEAFF

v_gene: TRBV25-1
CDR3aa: CASTEGGQGTSNTEAFF

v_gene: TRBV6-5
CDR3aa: CASSYFPRGTNSPLHF

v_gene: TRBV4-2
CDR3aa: CASSRQGGETQYF

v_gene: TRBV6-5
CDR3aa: CASSYGVGSYEQYF

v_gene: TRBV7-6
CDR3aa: CASSPRTGDGNTIYF

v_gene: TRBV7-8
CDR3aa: CASSWNVRQPSEQYF

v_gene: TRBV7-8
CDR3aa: CASSPISWDEEETQYF

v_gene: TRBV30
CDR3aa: CAWSVGQGINEQYF

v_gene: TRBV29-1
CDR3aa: CSVVSGMRNTEAFF

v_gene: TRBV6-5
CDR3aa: CASSLGTAYEQYF